Presented here are 3 T cell receptor beta chains from one specimen sequenced in a study of blood T cell repertoires in COVID-19. The table came from immunoSEQ multiplex PCR; TCRdb's copy has only in-frame clones and leaves some out. The repertoire holds 250,000 to 300,000 clones, 85% to 90% seen once, with around 10% in the top ten. The sample comprised peripheral blood. These receptors all stem from a woman aged 25 to 39 with COVID-19, enrolled during active disease.

The chain combines TRBV2 with TRBJ1-1, with no clear D. Deletions cut 8 bases from V and 1 base from J, with 8 bases between. Per germline, CDR1 SNHLY and CDR2 FYNNEI. The CDR3 runs to 12 residues. Here the CDR3 DNA reads TGTGCCAGCTCAAGCTCGAACACTGAAGCTTTCTTT. This translates into CASSSSNTEAFF.

The chain recombines TRBV11-2 with TRBJ2-1; D unresolved. The CDR3 totals 12 residues. Germline loops: CDR1 SGHAT, CDR2 FQNNGV. Trimming removed 3 bases at V and 4 bases at J, with 4 bases between. Here the CDR3 DNA reads TGTGCCAGCAGCTTTCCGTACAATGAGCAGTTCTTC. Its protein product is CASSFPYNEQFF.

V and J are TRBV11-2 and TRBJ2-5; weak D call: TRBD2 (8 bases). The CDR3 spans 14 residues. The germline V gene encodes CDR1 SGHAT and CDR2 FQNNGV. V was shortened by 3 bases and J by 5 bases, with 13 bases between the two germline ends. In DNA, the CDR3 is TGTGCCAGCAGCTTCACGGGAGGGGGCGAGACCCAGTACTTC. Its protein product is CASSFTGGGETQYF.